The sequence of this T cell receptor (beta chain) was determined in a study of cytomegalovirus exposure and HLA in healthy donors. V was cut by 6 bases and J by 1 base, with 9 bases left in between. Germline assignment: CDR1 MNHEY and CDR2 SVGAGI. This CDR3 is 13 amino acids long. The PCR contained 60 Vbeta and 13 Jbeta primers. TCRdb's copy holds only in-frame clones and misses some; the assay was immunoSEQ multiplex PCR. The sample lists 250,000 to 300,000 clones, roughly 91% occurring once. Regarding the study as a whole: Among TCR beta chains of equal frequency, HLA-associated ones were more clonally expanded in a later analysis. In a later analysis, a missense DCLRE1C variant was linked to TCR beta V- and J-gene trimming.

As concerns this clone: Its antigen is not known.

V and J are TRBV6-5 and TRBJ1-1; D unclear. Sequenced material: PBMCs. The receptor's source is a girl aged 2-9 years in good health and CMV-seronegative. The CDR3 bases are TGTGCCAGCAGGCGCCGGGAGAACACTGAAGCTTTCTTT. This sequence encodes CASRRRENTEAFF.